Sequencing of this T cell receptor beta chain was carried out in a study of shared clonotypes between healthy human individuals. Whole-study findings and limits: Rarefaction curves obtained for sorted subsets showed sequencing incomplete despite large depth.

Concerning this clone itself: Antigen specificity is unknown.

The authors' processing: Sequence data from immunoSEQ were junction-only and lacked quality scores; consequently, filtering differed. Using immunoSEQ multiplex PCR, the repertoire was profiled, and TCRdb retains in-frame clones only, with some absent. That table supplies the V and J calls and clone size; D and trimming were determined from the DNA. The table has 850,000 to 1,100,000 clones, around 77% seen once. Germline V gene lookup returns CDR1 MNHNS and CDR2 SASEGT. J lost 5 bases, V lost 4 bases, and 7 bases had no gene match. The CDR3 is 16 amino acids. Every donor was a Caucasian adult from Nashville, Tennessee.

The source of this sequence is a man aged 18 to 30 in good health. Some clones in this sample may be carry-over from other donors' samples. The rearrangement joins TRBV6-1 to TRBJ2-6; the match to TRBD1 covers 8 bases. Material: memory CD4+ T cells from PBMCs. Subset denoted: CD45RA-negative fraction. The CDR3 region is CASSGPTGVRANVLTF. The CDR3 DNA reads TGTGCCAGCAGTGGCCCGACAGGGGTCCGGGCCAACGTCCTGACTTTC.